A selection of T cell receptor beta chains follows, all from one sample in a study of T cell responses to AZD1222 COVID-19 vaccine. Clones were sequenced by immunoSEQ multiplex PCR, and TCRdb holds only the in-frame ones, with some missing. The data show 130,000 or so clones, with approximately 90% seen just once and around 0.99% held by the top ten. Specimen: peripheral blood, collected 28 days after the second AZD1222 dose. Receptor source: an adult who received the AZD1222 COVID-19 vaccine. Both conserved end residues are part of each CDR3. D genes are given only for firm matches. The size entry is marked missing in some rows and otherwise reads once, few, many or a size class.

D: TRBD1; V: TRBV10-3; size: .; length: 15; J: TRBJ1-2; CDR3: CAVGSGTGGDEGYTF; DNA: TGTGCCGTCGGATCCGGGACAGGGGGCGATGAGGGCTACACCTTC
D: TRBD1; V: TRBV2; size: .; length: 13; J: TRBJ2-5; CDR3: CASNGQGQETQYF; DNA: TGTGCCAGCAATGGACAGGGCCAAGAGACCCAGTACTTC
D: TRBD2; V: TRBV3-1/TRBV3-2; size: .; length: 17; J: TRBJ2-7; CDR3: CASSQKRGRRSSYEQYF; DNA: TGTGCCAGCAGCCAAAAGCGGGGACGCAGGAGCTCCTACGAGCAGTACTTC
D: .; V: TRBV9; size: .; length: 14; J: TRBJ2-3; CDR3: CASSVAQGADTQYF; DNA: TGTGCCAGCAGCGTAGCTCAGGGTGCAGATACGCAGTATTTT
D: TRBD1; V: TRBV6-5; size: .; length: 15; J: TRBJ2-1; CDR3: CASSPTGTGYNEQFF; DNA: TGTGCCAGCAGTCCGACCGGGACAGGCTACAATGAGCAGTTCTTC
D: TRBD1; V: TRBV7-8; size: .; length: 13; J: TRBJ2-7; CDR3: CASSSYGTVWQYF; DNA: TGTGCCAGCAGCTCCTACGGGACAGTATGGCAGTACTTC
D: .; V: TRBV9; size: .; length: 15; J: TRBJ2-7; CDR3: CASSVGDGPAYEQYF; DNA: TGTGCCAGCAGCGTTGGGGACGGGCCAGCCTACGAGCAGTACTTC
D: .; V: TRBV11-3; size: .; length: 15; J: TRBJ2-1; CDR3: CASSHPGLKGDEQFF; DNA: TGTGCCAGCAGCCACCCCGGACTCAAGGGCGATGAGCAGTTCTTC
D: .; V: TRBV7-9; size: .; length: 13; J: TRBJ1-4; CDR3: CASTMVGGEKLFF; DNA: TGTGCCAGCACCATGGTGGGAGGGGAAAAACTGTTTTTT
D: .; V: TRBV5-1; size: .; length: 13; J: TRBJ2-7; CDR3: CASSPGTKGEQYF; DNA: TGCGCCAGCAGCCCAGGGACCAAAGGGGAGCAGTACTTC
D: .; V: TRBV24-1; size: .; length: 12; J: TRBJ1-3; CDR3: CATSDSRNTIYF; DNA: TGTGCCACCAGTGATTCGAGAAACACCATATATTTT
D: .; V: TRBV13; size: .; length: 15; J: TRBJ1-1; CDR3: CASSPGQFKNTEAFF; DNA: TGTGCCAGCAGCCCCGGACAGTTCAAGAACACTGAAGCTTTCTTT
D: TRBD2; V: TRBV3-1/TRBV3-2; size: .; length: 15; J: TRBJ2-3; CDR3: CASSLVAGGTDTQYF; DNA: TGTGCCAGCAGCCTGGTAGCGGGAGGCACAGATACGCAGTATTTT
D: .; V: TRBV3-1/TRBV3-2; size: .; length: 14; J: TRBJ1-2; CDR3: CASSQDLQTYGYTF; DNA: TGTGCCAGCAGCCAAGATCTCCAGACCTATGGCTACACCTTC
D: .; V: TRBV7-3; size: .; length: 16; J: TRBJ1-1; CDR3: CASSSIRGPLNTEAFF; DNA: TGTGCCAGCAGCTCCATCAGGGGACCCTTGAACACTGAAGCTTTCTTT
D: TRBD2; V: TRBV28; size: .; length: 16; J: TRBJ2-3; CDR3: CASSFSGSRGTDTQYF; DNA: TGTGCCAGCAGTTTTAGCGGGAGCCGAGGCACAGATACGCAGTATTTT
D: TRBD1; V: TRBV5-6; size: .; length: 15; J: TRBJ1-5; CDR3: CASSLRQGSNQPQHF; DNA: TGTGCCAGCAGCTTAAGACAGGGCAGCAATCAGCCCCAGCATTTT
D: .; V: TRBV27; size: .; length: 13; J: TRBJ1-2; CDR3: CASQGLNNYGYTF; DNA: TGTGCCAGCCAGGGCCTGAATAACTATGGCTACACCTTC
D: .; V: TRBV28; size: .; length: 12; J: TRBJ1-1; CDR3: CASTPLEGEAFF; DNA: TGTGCCAGCACCCCTTTAGAAGGTGAAGCTTTCTTT
D: TRBD2; V: TRBV29-1; size: .; length: 17; J: TRBJ2-1; CDR3: CSVEGWLAEPSYNEQFF; DNA: TGCAGCGTTGAAGGATGGCTAGCGGAGCCCTCCTACAATGAGCAGTTCTTC
D: TRBD1; V: TRBV9; size: .; length: 15; J: TRBJ2-7; CDR3: CASSASGTGRVEQYF; DNA: TGTGCCAGCAGCGCGTCGGGGACAGGGAGGGTGGAGCAGTACTTC
D: .; V: TRBV6-1; size: .; length: 15; J: TRBJ1-5; CDR3: CASSEALRGDQPQHF; DNA: TGTGCCAGCAGTGAAGCGTTAAGGGGCGATCAGCCCCAGCATTTT
D: TRBD2; V: TRBV27; size: once; length: 13; J: TRBJ2-5; CDR3: CASSLAGGETQYF; DNA: TGTGCCAGCAGTTTGGCGGGAGGAGAGACCCAGTACTTC
D: TRBD1; V: TRBV18; size: .; length: 14; J: TRBJ2-5; CDR3: CASSPDRDVETQYF; DNA: TGTGCCAGCTCACCAGACAGGGATGTGGAGACCCAGTACTTC
D: .; V: TRBV7-8; size: .; length: 12; J: TRBJ2-4; CDR3: CASSPDSGIQYF; DNA: TGTGCCAGCAGCCCCGATTCCGGCATTCAGTACTTC
D: TRBD2; V: TRBV3-1/TRBV3-2; size: .; length: 16; J: TRBJ2-7; CDR3: CASSQDWASGRYEQYF; DNA: TGTGCCAGCAGCCAAGATTGGGCTAGCGGGAGATACGAGCAGTACTTC
D: .; V: TRBV6-5; size: .; length: 15; J: TRBJ2-7; CDR3: CASSYSIRGAHEQYF; DNA: TGTGCCAGCAGTTACTCGATCCGGGGCGCCCACGAGCAGTACTTC
D: .; V: TRBV7-9; size: .; length: 11; J: TRBJ1-1; CDR3: CASANEGEAFF; DNA: TGTGCCAGCGCCAACGAGGGAGAAGCTTTCTTT
D: .; V: TRBV18; size: .; length: 12; J: TRBJ2-7; CDR3: CASSLRDHEQYF; DNA: TGTGCCAGCTCCCTCAGGGACCACGAGCAGTACTTC
D: TRBD2; V: TRBV5-5; size: .; length: 15; J: TRBJ2-1; CDR3: CASSFVAGGYNEQFF; DNA: TGTGCCAGCAGCTTCGTAGCGGGAGGTTACAATGAGCAGTTCTTC
D: .; V: TRBV19; size: .; length: 13; J: TRBJ1-2; CDR3: CASSIYVQGDYTF; DNA: TGTGCCAGTAGTATTTATGTCCAGGGAGACTACACCTTC
D: .; V: TRBV27; size: .; length: 14; J: TRBJ1-5; CDR3: CASSANRENQPQHF; DNA: TGTGCCAGCAGTGCAAACAGGGAAAATCAGCCCCAGCATTTT
D: TRBD1; V: TRBV28; size: .; length: 15; J: TRBJ2-1; CDR3: CASSTDRGRIGEQFF; DNA: TGTGCCAGCAGCACCGACAGGGGGCGCATCGGGGAGCAGTTCTTC
D: .; V: TRBV2; size: .; length: 11; J: TRBJ1-2; CDR3: CASEWRDGYTF; DNA: TGTGCCAGCGAGTGGCGGGATGGCTACACCTTC
D: TRBD2; V: TRBV7-9; size: .; length: 15; J: TRBJ2-5; CDR3: CASSSGLAGRETQYF; DNA: TGTGCCAGCAGTTCGGGACTAGCGGGAAGAGAGACCCAGTACTTC
D: TRBD2; V: TRBV5-1; size: .; length: 15; J: TRBJ2-1; CDR3: CASRLPGLPNNEQFF; DNA: TGCGCCAGCAGGTTACCGGGACTACCGAACAATGAGCAGTTCTTC
D: .; V: TRBV28; size: .; length: 15; J: TRBJ1-4; CDR3: CASSLSGHLSEKLFF; DNA: TGTGCCAGCAGTTTATCGGGACACCTGAGTGAAAAACTGTTTTTT
D: .; V: TRBV19; size: once; length: 15; J: TRBJ1-2; CDR3: CASSIVPGSWGGYTF; DNA: TGTGCCAGTAGTATAGTCCCCGGTTCCTGGGGCGGCTACACCTTC
D: TRBD2; V: TRBV9; size: .; length: 13; J: TRBJ2-1; CDR3: CASSVGGINEQFF; DNA: TGTGCCAGCAGTGTGGGAGGGATCAATGAGCAGTTCTTC
D: TRBD1; V: TRBV3-1/TRBV3-2; size: .; length: 12; J: TRBJ2-1; CDR3: CASSPRQGAAFF; DNA: TGTGCCAGCAGCCCCAGACAGGGGGCGGCCTTCTTC
D: TRBD2; V: TRBV19; size: .; length: 13; J: TRBJ2-3; CDR3: CASNWGGRDTQYF; DNA: TGTGCCAGTAATTGGGGGGGGAGAGATACGCAGTATTTT
D: .; V: TRBV5-6; size: .; length: 15; J: TRBJ2-2; CDR3: CASSLYGPYTGELFF; DNA: TGTGCCAGCAGCTTGTACGGACCGTACACCGGGGAGCTGTTTTTT
D: .; V: TRBV5-1; size: .; length: 15; J: TRBJ1-1; CDR3: CASSLSAGMNTEAFF; DNA: TGCGCCAGCAGCTTGTCCGCAGGCATGAACACTGAAGCTTTCTTT
D: .; V: TRBV6-1; size: .; length: 14; J: TRBJ2-2; CDR3: CASSETGQTGELFF; DNA: TGTGCCAGCAGTGAAACAGGGCAAACCGGGGAGCTGTTTTTT
D: TRBD1; V: TRBV14; size: .; length: 13; J: TRBJ1-5; CDR3: CASSLTGTQPQHF; DNA: TGTGCCAGCAGCCTGACAGGGACTCAGCCCCAGCATTTT
D: .; V: TRBV11-2; size: .; length: 11; J: TRBJ2-7; CDR3: CASSPYYEQYF; DNA: TGTGCCAGCAGCCCCTACTACGAGCAGTACTTC
D: .; V: TRBV7-9; size: .; length: 15; J: TRBJ2-1; CDR3: CASSPTALSYNEQFF; DNA: TGTGCCAGCAGCCCGACAGCGCTCTCCTACAATGAGCAGTTCTTC
D: TRBD1; V: TRBV9; size: .; length: 15; J: TRBJ2-1; CDR3: CASSLDRASYNEQFF; DNA: TGTGCCAGCAGCTTAGACAGGGCGAGCTACAATGAGCAGTTCTTC
D: TRBD1; V: TRBV30; size: few; length: 13; J: TRBJ1-2; CDR3: CAWSGQGADGYTF; DNA: TGTGCCTGGTCGGGACAGGGGGCAGATGGCTACACCTTC
D: .; V: TRBV7-3; size: .; length: 16; J: TRBJ2-3; CDR3: CASSETVRSSTDTQYF; DNA: TGTGCCAGCAGCGAGACCGTACGCTCTAGCACAGATACGCAGTATTTT
D: .; V: TRBV21-1; size: .; length: 10; J: TRBJ2-7; CDR3: CASSYREQYF; DNA: TGTGCCAGCAGCTATCGGGAGCAGTACTTC
D: TRBD1; V: TRBV30; size: .; length: 13; J: TRBJ2-7; CDR3: CAWSWTGTYEQYF; DNA: TGTGCCTGGAGTTGGACAGGGACCTACGAGCAGTACTTC
D: TRBD2; V: TRBV7-3; size: few; length: 18; J: TRBJ2-1; CDR3: CASSLTLLASGSLNEQFF; DNA: TGTGCCAGCAGCTTAACCCTCCTGGCTAGCGGGAGTCTCAATGAGCAGTTCTTC
D: .; V: TRBV5-1; size: .; length: 15; J: TRBJ2-3; CDR3: CASSPIGGGGDTQYF; DNA: TGCGCCAGCAGCCCCATCGGGGGCGGGGGAGATACGCAGTATTTT
D: .; V: TRBV19; size: few; length: 14; J: TRBJ1-5; CDR3: CASTGDTSNQPQHF; DNA: TGTGCCAGTACCGGGGACACTAGCAATCAGCCCCAGCATTTT
D: .; V: TRBV27; size: .; length: 18; J: TRBJ2-3; CDR3: CASKTETDSYSSTDTQYF; DNA: TGTGCCAGCAAAACCGAAACGGACAGCTATTCTAGCACAGATACGCAGTATTTT
D: .; V: TRBV4-1; size: .; length: 13; J: TRBJ2-7; CDR3: CASRGRGSYEQYF; DNA: TGCGCCAGCAGAGGCAGGGGTTCCTACGAGCAGTACTTC
D: TRBD1; V: TRBV27; size: .; length: 14; J: TRBJ1-4; CDR3: CASRGQGANEKLFF; DNA: TGTGCCAGCAGGGGACAGGGGGCGAATGAAAAACTGTTTTTT
D: .; V: TRBV18; size: once; length: 13; J: TRBJ1-4; CDR3: CASSLGPREKLFF; DNA: TGTGCCAGCTCCCTCGGACCGCGTGAAAAACTGTTTTTT
D: TRBD1; V: TRBV2; size: .; length: 11; J: TRBJ2-3; CDR3: CASNEQGTQYF; DNA: TGTGCCAGCAACGAACAGGGGACGCAGTATTTT